This T cell receptor beta chain is from a study of T cells after yellow fever vaccination. As for the study in general: The fractions with low cell numbers were processed using SMART-Seq v4 Ultra Low Input.

TCR cDNA was made by 5'RACE template switching, adding a universal primer site and UMIs. Each CDR3 protein gets one entry after TCRdb re-called the 5' RACE reads with MiXCR. The data show about 46,000 distinct CDR3 sequences, more than 6% seen once. Points from the study as a whole: Detection of almost all vaccine-responding clonotypes in sorted memory subsets failed on day 0. Weaker, the secondary response had a peak occurring faster, on day 5 versus 15.

Trimming at V came to 2 bases and at J to 7 bases, leaving 11 bases not matched to a gene. The CDR3 covers 17 residues. The germline CDR1 and CDR2 sequences are SGHTA and FQGNSA. The sequence was obtained from a man aged 30-40 years who received the YFV17D yellow fever vaccine. The sequencing here drew on PBMCs, either bulk or a sorted T-cell subset (CD4+, CD8+, memory, or dextramer-sorted; not recorded which), taken 45 days after the yellow fever booster vaccination. The chain has TRBV7-2 and TRBJ2-1; 10 positions agree with TRBD2. CDR3 region: CASSLRAGGLAKNEQFF. DNA of the CDR3: TGTGCCAGCAGCTTAAGGGCGGGGGGACTAGCGAAGAATGAGCAGTTCTTC.